Listed below are T cell receptor beta chains from one sample, sequenced in a study of blood T cells in healthy people across ages. MiXCR was run by TCRdb on the 5' RACE reads, yielding one entry per CDR3 protein. The data contain approximately 1.5 million distinct CDR3 sequences, roughly 43% of them singletons. The sequenced sample consisted of blood. The receptors were gathered from a woman aged 18-30 years in good health. Each CDR3 is given without its conserved first and last residue. Size values are once, few and many counts, or a class for expanded clones, and some rows have none.

clone size	J gene	V gene	CDR3 protein
-	TRBJ1-1	TRBV5-1	ASSLVKGATAEAF
-	TRBJ1-5	TRBV20-1	SASPQGNQPQH
-	TRBJ2-1	TRBV12-3/TRBV12-4	ASSLPPAGLTNEQF
few	TRBJ2-3	TRBV7-9	ASSPKEGSTDTQY
-	TRBJ2-3	TRBV7-2	ASSPLGAMVGTDTQY
-	TRBJ2-1	TRBV12-3/TRBV12-4	ASSSPTVSSYEQF
-	TRBJ2-7	TRBV20-1	SARNEKGVTYNEQY
-	TRBJ2-7	TRBV6-2/TRBV6-3	ASRELREQY
-	TRBJ1-1	TRBV7-2	ASSLVAGGVAEAF
-	TRBJ1-3	TRBV2	ASSATAAGNTIY
few	TRBJ2-3	TRBV14	ASSPGTRTQY
-	TRBJ2-7	TRBV3-1	ASSYPSGLGYEQY
-	TRBJ2-2	TRBV12-3/TRBV12-4	ASTRGRGELF
few	TRBJ1-1	TRBV13	ASSLSGGLVAEAF
few	TRBJ2-7	TRBV6-5	ASSSASGGSDEQY
-	TRBJ2-5	TRBV6-5	ASSSYRGRRKTQY
-	TRBJ2-7	TRBV6-2/TRBV6-3	ASRRGTQDSYEQY
-	TRBJ2-3	TRBV20-1	SASRASGRIDTQY
few	TRBJ2-5	TRBV4-1	ASSHLSGSWETQY
-	TRBJ2-7	TRBV7-2	ASSPSRVSSYEQY
few	TRBJ2-2	TRBV20-1	SARPTGLLAGVNTGELF
-	TRBJ2-1	TRBV20-1	SAFTSGGLIYNEQF
-	TRBJ1-1	TRBV21-1	ASSKAGPENTEAF
-	TRBJ2-3	TRBV27	ASSLQRGLIDTQY
few	TRBJ1-1	TRBV28	ASSLGGTQNTEAF
-	TRBJ1-1	TRBV14	ASSPQGYYTEAF
few	TRBJ2-3	TRBV4-1	ASSPRMYEYPSTDTQY
few	TRBJ2-1	TRBV2	ASSALSGKQF
few	TRBJ2-7	TRBV10-3	AISGEGWEQY
few	TRBJ2-5	TRBV4-2	ASSPAAINEQY
few	TRBJ2-1	TRBV4-3	ASSSANYNEQF
few	TRBJ1-1	TRBV29-1	SVAAIMNTEAF
-	TRBJ1-2	TRBV2	ASRNGQGPSYGYT
few	TRBJ1-5	TRBV25-1	ATSQPGQVYSNQPQH
-	TRBJ2-3	TRBV2	ASKGRVGTDTQY